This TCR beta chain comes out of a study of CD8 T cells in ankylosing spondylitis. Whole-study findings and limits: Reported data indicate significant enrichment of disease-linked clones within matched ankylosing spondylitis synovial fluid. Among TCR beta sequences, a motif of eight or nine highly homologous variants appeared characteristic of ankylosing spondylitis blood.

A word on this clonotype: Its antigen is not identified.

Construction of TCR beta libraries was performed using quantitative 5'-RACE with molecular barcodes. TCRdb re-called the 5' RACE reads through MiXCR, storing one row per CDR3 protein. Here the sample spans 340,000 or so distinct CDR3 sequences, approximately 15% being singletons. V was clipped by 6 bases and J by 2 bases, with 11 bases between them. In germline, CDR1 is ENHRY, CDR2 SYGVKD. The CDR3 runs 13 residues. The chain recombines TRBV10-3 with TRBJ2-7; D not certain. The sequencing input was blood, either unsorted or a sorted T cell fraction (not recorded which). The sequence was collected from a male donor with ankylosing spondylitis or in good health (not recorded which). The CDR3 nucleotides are TGTGCCATCAGCCGAGTGGAAACCTACGAGCAGTACTTC. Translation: CAISRVETYEQYF.